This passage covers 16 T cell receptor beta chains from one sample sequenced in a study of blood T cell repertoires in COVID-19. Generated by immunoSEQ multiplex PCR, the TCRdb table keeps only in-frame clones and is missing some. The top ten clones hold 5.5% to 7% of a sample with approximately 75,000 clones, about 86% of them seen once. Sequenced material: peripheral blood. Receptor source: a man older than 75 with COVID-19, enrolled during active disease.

The chain's CDR3 is CASSVGGQGAKNIQYF. CDR3 sequence (DNA): TGTGCCAGCAGCGTAGGAGGTCAGGGGGCCAAAAACATTCAGTACTTC. V and J are TRBV9 and TRBJ2-4; the D gene is possibly TRBD1 (6 bases). V lost 0 bases, J lost 1 base, and 11 bases lay in between. The CDR3 runs to 16 residues. Germline CDR1 and CDR2: SGDLS and YYNGEE.

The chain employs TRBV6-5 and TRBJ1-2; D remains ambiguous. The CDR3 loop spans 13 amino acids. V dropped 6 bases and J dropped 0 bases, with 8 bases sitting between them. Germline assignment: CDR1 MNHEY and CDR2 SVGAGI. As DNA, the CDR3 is TGTGCCAGCAGGAGGGAAGCTAACTATGGCTACACCTTC. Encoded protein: CASRREANYGYTF.

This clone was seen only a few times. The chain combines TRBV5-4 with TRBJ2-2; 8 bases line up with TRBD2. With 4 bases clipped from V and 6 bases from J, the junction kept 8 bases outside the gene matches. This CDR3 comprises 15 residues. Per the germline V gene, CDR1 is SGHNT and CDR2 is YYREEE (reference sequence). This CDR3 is CASSPGTRRAGELFF. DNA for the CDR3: TGTGCCAGCAGCCCGGGGACTAGAAGGGCCGGGGAGCTGTTTTTT.

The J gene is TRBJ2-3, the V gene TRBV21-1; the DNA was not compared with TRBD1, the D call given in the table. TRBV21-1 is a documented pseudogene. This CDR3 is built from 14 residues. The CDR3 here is CASSFDRVTDTQYF. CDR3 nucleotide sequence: TGTGCCAGCAGCTTTGACAGGGTCACGGATACGCAGTATTTT.

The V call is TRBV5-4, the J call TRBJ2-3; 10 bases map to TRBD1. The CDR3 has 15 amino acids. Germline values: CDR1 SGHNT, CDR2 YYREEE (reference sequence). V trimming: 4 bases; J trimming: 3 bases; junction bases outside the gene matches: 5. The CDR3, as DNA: TGTGCCAGCAGCCCTGGACAGGGGGGAACAGATACGCAGTATTTT. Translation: CASSPGQGGTDTQYF.

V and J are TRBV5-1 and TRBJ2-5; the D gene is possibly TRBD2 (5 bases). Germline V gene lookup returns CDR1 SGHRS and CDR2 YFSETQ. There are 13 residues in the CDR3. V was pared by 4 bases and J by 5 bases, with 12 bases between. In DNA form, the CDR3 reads TGCGCCAGCAGCCCGGGATGGAGGGAGACCCAGTACTTC. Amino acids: CASSPGWRETQYF.

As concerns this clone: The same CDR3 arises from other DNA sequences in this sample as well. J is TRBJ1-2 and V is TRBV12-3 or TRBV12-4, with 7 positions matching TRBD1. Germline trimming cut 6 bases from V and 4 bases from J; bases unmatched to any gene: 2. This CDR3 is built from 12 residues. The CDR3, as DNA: TGTGCCAGCAGCAGACAGGGCTATGGCTACACCTTC. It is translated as CASSRQGYGYTF.

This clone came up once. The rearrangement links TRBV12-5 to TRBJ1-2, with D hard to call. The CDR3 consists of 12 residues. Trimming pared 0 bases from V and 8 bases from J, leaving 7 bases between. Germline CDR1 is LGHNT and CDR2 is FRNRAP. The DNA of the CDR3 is TGTGCTAGTGGTTTGGTACTAGAGGGCTACACCTTC. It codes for CASGLVLEGYTF.

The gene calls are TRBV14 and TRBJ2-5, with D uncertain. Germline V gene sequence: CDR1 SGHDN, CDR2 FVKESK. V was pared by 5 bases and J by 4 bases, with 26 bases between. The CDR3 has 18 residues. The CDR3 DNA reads TGTGCCAGCAGCACCCAGGAAGGCGCCGTTAAAGCAAGAGAGACCCAGTACTTC. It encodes CASSTQEGAVKARETQYF.

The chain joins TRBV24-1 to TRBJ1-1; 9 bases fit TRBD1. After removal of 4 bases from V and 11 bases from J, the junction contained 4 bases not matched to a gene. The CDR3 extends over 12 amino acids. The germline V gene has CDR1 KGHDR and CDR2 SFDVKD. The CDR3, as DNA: TGTGCCACCAGTGACGGGACAGGGAGGGCTTTCTTT. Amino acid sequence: CATSDGTGRAFF.

The CDR3 protein is CASSLYSGGALYEQYF. CDR3 in DNA: TGTGCCAGCAGTCTATATAGCGGGGGGGCACTCTACGAGCAGTACTTC. The chain employs TRBV28 and TRBJ2-7, with TRBD2 identical over 11 bases. This CDR3 is built from 16 residues. From germline, CDR1 is MDHEN and CDR2 SYDVKM. The V segment lost 5 bases and the J segment 3 bases; nucleotides outside the gene matches: 9.

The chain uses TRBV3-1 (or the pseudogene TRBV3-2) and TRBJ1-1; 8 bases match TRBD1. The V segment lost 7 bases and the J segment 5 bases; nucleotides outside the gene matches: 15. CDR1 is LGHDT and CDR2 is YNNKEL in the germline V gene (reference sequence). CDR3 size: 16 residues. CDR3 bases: TGTGCCAGCATGACGGGACAGGTCGCACCGGGGACTGAAGCTTTCTTT. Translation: CASMTGQVAPGTEAFF.

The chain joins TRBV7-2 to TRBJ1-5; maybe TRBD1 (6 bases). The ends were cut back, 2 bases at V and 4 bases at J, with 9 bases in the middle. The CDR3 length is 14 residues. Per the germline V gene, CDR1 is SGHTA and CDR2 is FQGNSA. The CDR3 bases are TGTGCCAGCAGCTTAAGGGGGTATAATCAGCCCCAGCATTTT. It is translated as CASSLRGYNQPQHF.

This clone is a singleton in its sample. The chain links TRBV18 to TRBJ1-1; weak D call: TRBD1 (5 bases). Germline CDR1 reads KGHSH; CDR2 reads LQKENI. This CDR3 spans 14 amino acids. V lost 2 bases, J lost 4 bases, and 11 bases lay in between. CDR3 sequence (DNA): TGTGCCAGCTCACCAGGGAGGAGGGGCACTGAAGCTTTCTTT. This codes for CASSPGRRGTEAFF.

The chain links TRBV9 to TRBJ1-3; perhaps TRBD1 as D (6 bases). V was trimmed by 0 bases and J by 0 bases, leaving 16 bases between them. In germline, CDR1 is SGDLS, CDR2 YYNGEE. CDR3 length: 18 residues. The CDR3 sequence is CASSVEPQTGSSGNTIYF. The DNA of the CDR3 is TGTGCCAGCAGCGTAGAGCCCCAGACAGGATCCTCTGGAAACACCATATATTTT. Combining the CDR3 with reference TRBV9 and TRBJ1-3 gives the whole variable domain DSGVTQTPKHLITATGQRVTLRCSPRSGDLSVYWYQQSLDQGLQFLIQYYNGEERAKGNILERFSAQQFPDLHSELNLSSLELGDSALYFCASSVEPQTGSSGNTIYFGEGSWLTVV.

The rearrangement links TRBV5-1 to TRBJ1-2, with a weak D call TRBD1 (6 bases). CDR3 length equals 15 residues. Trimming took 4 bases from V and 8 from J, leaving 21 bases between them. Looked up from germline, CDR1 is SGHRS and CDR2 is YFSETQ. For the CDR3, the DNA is TGCGCCAGCAGCGTAGGACAGCTCACGTCGGTAGGCTACACCTTC. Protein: CASSVGQLTSVGYTF.